This TCR beta chain was sequenced during a study of identical twins (dated by TCRdb to 2016 to 2018). Background on the whole study: To test whether fetal clonotypes persist, the study used deep sequencing on TCR alpha and beta repertoires from monozygotic twins, unrelated adults of various ages, and cord blood. To rule out contamination, replicate twin experiments were performed at different times with different library preparation protocols. Study-level results and caveats: Compared with coincidental sharing between unrelated individuals, out-of-frame TCR alpha sequences shared between twins had an excess of sequences with low generation probability. In monozygotic twins, out-of-frame TCR alpha sharing was systematically underestimated by recombination models, although the models agreed with sharing between unrelated individuals. Because the same donors could not be followed over many years, conclusions were based on cross-sectional statistical analysis. Fewer insertions were carried by abundant cord blood beta clonotypes, a similar but weaker trend appeared in young adult naive repertoires, and no such trend appeared in memory repertoires. Invariant T cells such as MAIT and iNKT could partly confound zero-insertion analyses, although diverse VJ usage argued against such confounding for most clonotypes. The excess sharing between twins in beta out-of-frame sequences was weaker because fewer shared sequences reduced the signal-to-noise ratio.

Every donor was a healthy Caucasian. Miltenyi CD45RO+ enrichment and human naive T-cell isolation kits were used to isolate memory (CD45RO+) and naive T cells from PBMC. The library was produced with 5' RACE. TCRdb names Illumina HiSeq 2000 as the instrument used. A universal primer binding site was introduced by template switching, and a unique molecular identifier was present in the final cDNA, enabling accurate counting of TCR cDNA molecules. First-strand cDNA for TCR alpha and beta chains was synthesized from specific primers in the conserved constant-segment region. Each cDNA library was double barcoded, with a SMART-Mk sample barcode plus Illumina barcodes, to control for contamination. TruSeq adapter sequences along with Illumina sample barcodes were introduced in two successive PCR steps. Sequencing of the TCR alpha and beta cDNA libraries was done on the Illumina HiSeq platform using custom primers. From the authors' description of their analysis: Unique molecular identifiers were extracted from raw reads with MiGEC, and CDR3 positions were determined with MiXCR. For each individual, recombination models were inferred using an EM algorithm with the repgenHMM and IGoR tools. The tcR package in R was used for shared clonotype analysis, with sharing normalized by the product of cloneset sizes. To study raw recombination without the effects of thymic and clonal selection, out-of-frame nonproductive sequences were analyzed. The raw public data were reprocessed by TCRdb itself: fastp quality trimming at Q25, MiXCR clonotype calling, in-frame beta chains only. Each entry is one CDR3 protein sequence, shown with its most common DNA and genes. The V and J calls reflect TCRdb's pipeline rather than the authors' work. The sample contains around 230,000 distinct CDR3 sequences, roughly a tenth of them found a single time. 5% to 6.5% of the sample is in the top ten clones.

This clonotype has only a few counts. Its target antigen remains unknown. No much larger clone is present one base from it, and per-base qualities are unavailable. CDR1 DFQATT and CDR2 SNEGSKA were looked up in the germline V gene (reference sequence). The CDR3 covers 10 residues, taking in both the cysteine and the phenylalanine. Only the CDR3 part of the read is kept: 30 bases, read in frame from the first base. V is pared back by 6 bases and J by 4 bases, with 7 bases lying between the germline termini. The chain is assembled from TRBV20-1 and TRBJ2-7; the D gene identity is not certain. Sequenced input: memory (CD45RO+) T cells sorted from blood. According to the study, the label for this sample's cell subset or site signals: CD45RO+ enriched T cells. The sequence came from a woman aged 18-29 years in good health. The DNA sequence follows: TGCAGTGCCAATTTATACGAGCAGTACTTC. Translated, this is CSANLYEQYF.